This T cell receptor beta chain was obtained from a study of cytomegalovirus exposure and HLA in healthy donors. General study findings and limits: Relative to the roughly 700-donor mean, N-insertions were reportedly fewer in an Asian-associated ancestry cluster in a later analysis.

In the case of this clone: Its antigen is currently unknown.

Primers included in the PCR were 60 Vbeta and 13 Jbeta primers. The data were produced by immunoSEQ multiplex PCR, yet TCRdb's version contains in-frame clones alone and is incomplete. The repertoire table contains about 160,000 clones. This CDR3 has 15 amino acids. Per the germline V gene, CDR1 is MNHEY and CDR2 is SMNVEV (reference sequence). Trimming took 7 bases from V and 7 from J; bases not matched to a gene: 14. The V gene is TRBV27, the J gene TRBJ2-7, with TRBD2 matching 9 bases. Sequenced sample: PBMCs. The TCR sequence derives from a woman aged 60 to 75 in good health and CMV-seronegative. CDR3 DNA: TGTGCCAGCACCCACGGCGGGAGGGCCTCGGAGGAGCAGTACTTC. This encodes CASTHGGRASEEQYF.